The rows below give T cell receptor beta chains drawn from one sample of a study of blood T cell repertoires in COVID-19. The assay was immunoSEQ multiplex PCR, and TCRdb's table has in-frame clones only and misses some. In the table there are under 130,000 clones, around 66% of which are singletons. The sample was peripheral blood. Every receptor here comes from a man at least 80 years old with acute or convalescent COVID-19. Both conserved end residues are part of each CDR3. A D gene is named only where the DNA matches it firmly. The listing skips clone size in some rows; elsewhere it reads once, few, many or a size class.

cdr3_nt cdr3_aa d_call clone_size j_call v_call
TGTGCCAGTAGTATCCAACAGGGCTCCTACAATGAGCAGTTCTTC CASSIQQGSYNEQFF . once TRBJ2-1 TRBV19
TGTGCCAGCAGGGGCTCGGGACAGGCTAAAGAGACCCAGTACTTC CASRGSGQAKETQYF TRBD1 . TRBJ2-5 TRBV7-2
TGTGCCAGCCACGCGGGAGGGGCTGAGAAAAAACTGTTTTTT CASHAGGAEKKLFF . . TRBJ1-4 TRBV28
TGTGCCAGCAGTGAACCTTTCAGTAGCACAGATACGCAGTATTTT CASSEPFSSTDTQYF . . TRBJ2-3 TRBV2
TGTGCCAGCAGCCTTACGGGAGCGGGACAGCCCCAGCATTTT CASSLTGAGQPQHF . once TRBJ1-5 TRBV14
TGTGCCAGCAGTGTACAAGAGACCCAGTACTTC CASSVQETQYF . . TRBJ2-5 TRBV2
TGTGCCAGCAGTTATTTCAACGAGCAGTACTTC CASSYFNEQYF . . TRBJ2-7 TRBV6-2/TRBV6-3
TGTGCCAGTAGTGCGCTAGCGGGAGTGGCGGGGCAGTTCTTC CASSALAGVAGQFF TRBD2 . TRBJ2-1 TRBV19
TGCGCCAGCAGCCTTGACTCCGGGACAGCTAAGACCCAGTACTTC CASSLDSGTAKTQYF TRBD1 few TRBJ2-5 TRBV5-1
TGTGCCAGCAGTGCTTTGACAGGGGGTGGGCAGCCCCAGCATTTT CASSALTGGGQPQHF TRBD1 . TRBJ1-5 TRBV28
TGTGCCAGCAGCATGACGGGACTAGCGGGAGGGGACAATGAGCAGTTCTTC CASSMTGLAGGDNEQFF TRBD2 . TRBJ2-1 TRBV5-6
TGCAGCGCATTTGGGGGCGCGACCCAGTACTTC CSAFGGATQYF . once TRBJ2-5 TRBV20-1
TGTGCCAGCAGATCAAGGGGACAGAGGGTCAAAAACATTCAGTACTTC CASRSRGQRVKNIQYF TRBD1 . TRBJ2-4 TRBV6-4
TGTGCCAGCAGCCCTGGGACTATCGGCGAGCAGTACTTC CASSPGTIGEQYF TRBD2 many TRBJ2-7 TRBV9
TGTGCCAGCAGTTACTCGAGAGGCGGGGAGCTGTTTTTT CASSYSRGGELFF . few TRBJ2-2 TRBV6-5
TGTGCCAGCAGCCTCCCCGGGACAGGGGTGTACAATGAGCAGTTCTTC CASSLPGTGVYNEQFF TRBD1 many TRBJ2-1 TRBV5-6
TGTGCCAGCAGTTCCGCCGGACAGGGCGACACTGAAGCTTTCTTT CASSSAGQGDTEAFF TRBD1 . TRBJ1-1 TRBV28
TGTGCCAGCATGAGAGAAGGACAGGGTATGCAGCCCCAGCATTTT CASMREGQGMQPQHF TRBD1 . TRBJ1-5 TRBV2
TGTGCCAGCCTCCCGGACATAAAGCCTGGAAACACCATATATTTT CASLPDIKPGNTIYF . few TRBJ1-3 TRBV6-5
TGTGCCTGGAGTGTTGGCCGGAGAACTTACAATGAGCAGTTCTTC CAWSVGRRTYNEQFF . few TRBJ2-1 TRBV30
TGCGCCAGCAGCCAGGATTCCCCAATCAGGGAGCAGTTCTTC CASSQDSPIREQFF . . TRBJ2-1 TRBV5-1
TGTGCCAGCAGCTGGGCCAATCAGCCCCAGCATTTT CASSWANQPQHF . few TRBJ1-5 TRBV12-3/TRBV12-4
TGTGCCAGCAGCCAAGGACAGGGACCAAATTCACCCCTCCACTTT CASSQGQGPNSPLHF TRBD1 . TRBJ1-6 TRBV3-1/TRBV3-2
TGTGCCAGCAGCCAAGGTACTAGGGTCACCAATGAGCAGTTCTTC CASSQGTRVTNEQFF . . TRBJ2-1 TRBV14
TGTGCCAGCAGTGGTCTAGCGGGAGTCGGGGAGACCCAGTACTTC CASSGLAGVGETQYF TRBD2 . TRBJ2-5 TRBV2